The clone carrying this T cell receptor (beta chain) has more than one count but fewer than ten. Profiled with immunoSEQ multiplex PCR; TCRdb holds only in-frame clones, not every one. The table records approximately 1,100 clones, approximately 33% of them present only once. These data belong to a study of human CD4 T cells and Enterobacteriaceae. Turning to the study itself: Heat-inactivated E. coli, K. pneumoniae, E. aerogenes, S. flexneri, S. sonnei, S. typhimurium, S. aureus stimulated cells. Study conclusions and caveats: Clonotypes shared across Enterobacteriaceae cultures were about 25-55% of unique rearrangements. Enterobacteriaceae-reactive repertoires were polyclonal but had fewer clonotypes than S. aureus- or M. tuberculosis-reactive ones.

V gave up 2 bases and J gave up 7 bases; unmatched junction bases: 6. This CDR3 is 14 amino acids long. Germline CDR1 is GTSNPN and CDR2 is SVGIG (reference sequence). FACS sorting after 6-7 days collected CFSE-low CD25+ ICOS+ proliferating activated T cells. Irradiated autologous monocytes pulsed with antigen were cultured at a 2:1 ratio with CFSE-labeled memory CD4+ T cells. Memory CD4+ T cells were sorted as all CD4+ cells except CD45RA+CCR7+CD95- naive cells, over 95% pure. The receptor's source is a human donor in good health. The sample consisted of bacteria-reactive CD4+ T cells grown in culture. Subset denoted: CFSE-low proliferating memory CD4 T cells sorted after in vitro stimulation with a heat-inactivated bacterium or M. tuberculosis lysate. V usage is TRBV30 and J usage is TRBJ1-3; TRBD1 matches 9 bases. The CDR3 reads CAWSIQGARNTIYF. CDR3 bases: TGTGCCTGGAGTATACAGGGGGCGCGGAACACCATATATTTT.